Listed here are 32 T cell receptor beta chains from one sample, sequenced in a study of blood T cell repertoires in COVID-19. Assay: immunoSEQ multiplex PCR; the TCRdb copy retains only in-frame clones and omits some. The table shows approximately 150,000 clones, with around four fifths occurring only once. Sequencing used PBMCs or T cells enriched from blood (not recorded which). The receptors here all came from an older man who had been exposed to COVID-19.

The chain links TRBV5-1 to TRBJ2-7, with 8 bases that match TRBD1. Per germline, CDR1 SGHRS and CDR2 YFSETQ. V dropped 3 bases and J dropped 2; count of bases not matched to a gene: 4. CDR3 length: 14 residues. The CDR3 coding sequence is TGCGCCAGCAGCTCGATACAGGGGGCCTACGAGCAGTACTTC. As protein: CASSSIQGAYEQYF.

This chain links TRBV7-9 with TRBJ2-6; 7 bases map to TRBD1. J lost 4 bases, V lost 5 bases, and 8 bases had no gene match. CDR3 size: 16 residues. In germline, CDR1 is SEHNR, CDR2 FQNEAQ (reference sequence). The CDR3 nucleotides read TGTGCCAGCAGCAACAGACAGGGTGGAGGGGCCAACGTCCTGACTTTC. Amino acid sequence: CASSNRQGGGANVLTF.

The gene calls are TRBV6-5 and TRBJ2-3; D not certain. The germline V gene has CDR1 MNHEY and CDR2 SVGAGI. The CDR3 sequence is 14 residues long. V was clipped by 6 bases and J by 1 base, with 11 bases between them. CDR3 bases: TGTGCCAGCAGACCATCGGAGCGCACAGATACGCAGTATTTT. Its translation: CASRPSERTDTQYF.

CDR3: CASSGLAGPRGNEQFF. In nucleotides, the CDR3 is TGTGCCAGCAGTGGACTAGCGGGCCCAAGGGGCAATGAGCAGTTCTTC. The chain employs TRBV6-1 and TRBJ2-1; 10 bases fit TRBD2. Losses at the gene ends were 4 bases for V and 6 bases for J; bases not matched to a gene: 9. This CDR3 is 16 amino acids long. CDR1 MNHNS and CDR2 SASEGT come from the germline V gene.

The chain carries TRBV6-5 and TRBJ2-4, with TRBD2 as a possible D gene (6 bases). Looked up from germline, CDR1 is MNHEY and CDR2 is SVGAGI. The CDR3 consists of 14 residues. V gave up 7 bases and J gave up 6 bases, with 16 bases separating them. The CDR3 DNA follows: TGTGCCAGCATTGCGCCCGGGGGAGTAAACATTCAGTACTTC. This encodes CASIAPGGVNIQYF.

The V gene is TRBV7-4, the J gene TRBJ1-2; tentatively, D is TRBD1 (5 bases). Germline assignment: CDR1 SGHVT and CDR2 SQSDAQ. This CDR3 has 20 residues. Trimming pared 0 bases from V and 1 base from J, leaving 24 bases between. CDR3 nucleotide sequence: TGTGCCAGCAGCTTAGCCAGGGATAATGCAGACCACTACTATAACTATGGCTACACCTTC. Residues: CASSLARDNADHYYNYGYTF.

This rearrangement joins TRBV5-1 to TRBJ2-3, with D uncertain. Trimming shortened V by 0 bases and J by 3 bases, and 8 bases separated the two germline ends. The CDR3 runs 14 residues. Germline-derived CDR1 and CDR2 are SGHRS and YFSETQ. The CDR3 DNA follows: TGCGCCAGCAGCTTGGGTCGCGAAACAGATACGCAGTATTTT. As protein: CASSLGRETDTQYF. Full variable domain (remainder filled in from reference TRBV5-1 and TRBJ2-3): KAGVTQTPRYLIKTRGQQVTLSCSPISGHRSVSWYQQTPGQGLQFLFEYFSETQRNKGNFPGRFSGRQFSNSRSEMNVSTLELGDSALYLCASSLGRETDTQYFGPGTRLTVL.

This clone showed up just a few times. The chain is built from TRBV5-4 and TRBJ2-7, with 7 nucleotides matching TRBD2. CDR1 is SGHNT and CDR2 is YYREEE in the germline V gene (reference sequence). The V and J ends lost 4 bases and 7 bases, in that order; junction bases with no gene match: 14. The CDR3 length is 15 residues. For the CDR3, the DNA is TGTGCCAGCAGCCTAGGAAGCGGGGCGGCCGGGGAGCAGTACTTC. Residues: CASSLGSGAAGEQYF. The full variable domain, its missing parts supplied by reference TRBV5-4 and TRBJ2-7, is ETGVTQSPTHLIKTRGQQVTLRCSSQSGHNTVSWYQQALGQGPQFIFQYYREEENGRGNFPPRFSGLQFPNYSSELNVNALELDDSALYLCASSLGSGAAGEQYFGPGTRLTVT.

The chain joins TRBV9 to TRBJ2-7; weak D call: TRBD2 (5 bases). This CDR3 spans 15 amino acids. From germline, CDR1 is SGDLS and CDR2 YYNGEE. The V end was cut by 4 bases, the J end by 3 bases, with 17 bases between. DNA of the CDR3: TGTGCCAGCAGCCTCGACACGAGGGCAGACTACGAGCAGTACTTC. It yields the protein CASSLDTRADYEQYF.

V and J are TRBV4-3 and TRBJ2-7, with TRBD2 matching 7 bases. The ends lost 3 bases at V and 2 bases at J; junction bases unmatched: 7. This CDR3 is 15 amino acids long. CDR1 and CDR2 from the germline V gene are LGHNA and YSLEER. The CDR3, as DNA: TGCGCCAGCAGCCAGGGGTGGCGGGGGACCTACGAGCAGTACTTC. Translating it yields CASSQGWRGTYEQYF.

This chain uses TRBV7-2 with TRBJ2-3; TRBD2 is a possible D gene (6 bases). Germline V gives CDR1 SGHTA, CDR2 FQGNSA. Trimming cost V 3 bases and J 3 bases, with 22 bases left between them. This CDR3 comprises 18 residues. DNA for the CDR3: TGTGCCAGCAGCTTTCTTAGCGGAGGGCCAATGGTGACAGATACGCAGTATTTT. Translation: CASSFLSGGPMVTDTQYF.

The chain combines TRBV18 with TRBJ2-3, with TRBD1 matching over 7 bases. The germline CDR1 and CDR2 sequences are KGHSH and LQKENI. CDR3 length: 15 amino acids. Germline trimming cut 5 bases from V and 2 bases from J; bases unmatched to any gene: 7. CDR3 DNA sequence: TGTGCCAGCTCAGTTAGGGACAGTACCACAGATACGCAGTATTTT. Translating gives CASSVRDSTTDTQYF.

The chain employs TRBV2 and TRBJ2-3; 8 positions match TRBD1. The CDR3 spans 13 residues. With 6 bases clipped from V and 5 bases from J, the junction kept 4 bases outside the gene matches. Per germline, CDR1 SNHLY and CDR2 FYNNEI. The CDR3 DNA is TGTGCCAGCAGGCAGGGGGCGATAGATACGCAGTATTTT. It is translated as CASRQGAIDTQYF.

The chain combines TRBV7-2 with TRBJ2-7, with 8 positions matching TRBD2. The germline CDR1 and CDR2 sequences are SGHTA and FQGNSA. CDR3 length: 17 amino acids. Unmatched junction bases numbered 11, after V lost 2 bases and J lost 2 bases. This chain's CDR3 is CASSLQPGLEATYEQYF. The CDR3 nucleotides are TGTGCCAGCAGCTTACAGCCGGGACTAGAAGCGACCTACGAGCAGTACTTC.

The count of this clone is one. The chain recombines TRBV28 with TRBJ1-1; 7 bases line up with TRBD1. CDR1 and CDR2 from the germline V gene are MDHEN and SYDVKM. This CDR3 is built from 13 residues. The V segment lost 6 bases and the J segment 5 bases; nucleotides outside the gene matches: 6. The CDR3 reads CASRLTGRTEAFF. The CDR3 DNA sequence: TGTGCCAGCAGGCTGACAGGGCGGACTGAAGCTTTCTTT.

Here the CDR3 reads CASSPWGGDGEQYF. As DNA, the CDR3 is TGTGCCAGCAGCCCGTGGGGAGGGGACGGCGAGCAGTACTTC. V gene TRBV3-1 (or the pseudogene TRBV3-2) combines with J gene TRBJ2-7; 7 bases are a match to TRBD2. Germline V gene sequence: CDR1 LGHDT, CDR2 YNNKEL (reference sequence). The length of the CDR3 is 14 residues. Trimming cost V 4 bases and J 6 bases; bases outside gene matches: 9.

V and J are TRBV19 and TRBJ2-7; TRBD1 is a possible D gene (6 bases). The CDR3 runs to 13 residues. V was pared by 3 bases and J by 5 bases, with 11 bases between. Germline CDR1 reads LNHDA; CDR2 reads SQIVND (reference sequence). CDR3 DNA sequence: TGTGCCAGTAGTATGCAGGGGACCCACGAGCAGTACTTC. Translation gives CASSMQGTHEQYF.

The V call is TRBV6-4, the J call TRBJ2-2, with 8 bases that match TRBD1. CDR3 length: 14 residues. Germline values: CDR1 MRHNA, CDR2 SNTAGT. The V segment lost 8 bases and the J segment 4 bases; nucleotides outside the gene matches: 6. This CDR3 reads CASQGQGGTGELFF. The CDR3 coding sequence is TGTGCCAGCCAAGGACAGGGAGGCACCGGGGAGCTGTTTTTT.

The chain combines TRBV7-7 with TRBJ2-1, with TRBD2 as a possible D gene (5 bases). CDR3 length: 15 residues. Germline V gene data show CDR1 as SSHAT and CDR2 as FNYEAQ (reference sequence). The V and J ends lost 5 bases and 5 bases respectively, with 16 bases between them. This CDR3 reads CASSPEVASHNEQFF. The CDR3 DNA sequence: TGTGCCAGCAGCCCGGAGGTAGCGAGCCACAATGAGCAGTTCTTC.

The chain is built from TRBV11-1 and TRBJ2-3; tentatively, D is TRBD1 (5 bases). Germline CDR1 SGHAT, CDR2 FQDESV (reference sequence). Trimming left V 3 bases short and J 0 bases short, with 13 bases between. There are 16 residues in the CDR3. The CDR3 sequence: CASSLERTRSTDTQYF. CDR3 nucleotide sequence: TGTGCCAGCAGCTTGGAAAGGACACGTAGCACAGATACGCAGTATTTT.

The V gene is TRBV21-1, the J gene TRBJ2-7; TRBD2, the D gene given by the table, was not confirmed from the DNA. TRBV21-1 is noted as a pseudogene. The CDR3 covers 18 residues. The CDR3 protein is CASSKVAGREKGPYEQYF. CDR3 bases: TGTGCCAGCAGCAAAGTTGCAGGGCGGGAAAAGGGGCCCTACGAGCAGTACTTC.

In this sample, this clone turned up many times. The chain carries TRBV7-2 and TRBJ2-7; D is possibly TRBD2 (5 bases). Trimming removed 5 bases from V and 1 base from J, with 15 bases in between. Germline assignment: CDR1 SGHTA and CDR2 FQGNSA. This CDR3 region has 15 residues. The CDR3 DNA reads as TGTGCCAGCAGCCCCTCCACTAGTAAATCCTACGAGCAGTACTTC. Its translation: CASSPSTSKSYEQYF.

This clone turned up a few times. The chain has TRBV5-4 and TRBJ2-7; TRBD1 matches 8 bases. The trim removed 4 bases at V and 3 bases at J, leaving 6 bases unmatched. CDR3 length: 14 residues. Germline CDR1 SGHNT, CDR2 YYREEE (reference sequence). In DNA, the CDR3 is TGTGCCAGCAGCCCCGGGACAGGTGACTACGAGCAGTACTTC. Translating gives CASSPGTGDYEQYF.

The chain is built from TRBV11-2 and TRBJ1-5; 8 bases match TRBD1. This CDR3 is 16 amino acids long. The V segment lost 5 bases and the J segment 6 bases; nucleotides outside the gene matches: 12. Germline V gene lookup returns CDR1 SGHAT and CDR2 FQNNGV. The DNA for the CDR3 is TGTGCCAGCAGCCAGGACAGGGTTACGTTAGGTCAGCCCCAGCATTTT. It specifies CASSQDRVTLGQPQHF.

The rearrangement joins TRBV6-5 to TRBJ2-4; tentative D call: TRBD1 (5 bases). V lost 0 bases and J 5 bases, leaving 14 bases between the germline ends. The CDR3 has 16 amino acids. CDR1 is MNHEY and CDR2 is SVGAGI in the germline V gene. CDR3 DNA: TGTGCCAGCAGTTACTCCCCCAGGGTGACTCAAAACATTCAGTACTTC. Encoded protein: CASSYSPRVTQNIQYF.

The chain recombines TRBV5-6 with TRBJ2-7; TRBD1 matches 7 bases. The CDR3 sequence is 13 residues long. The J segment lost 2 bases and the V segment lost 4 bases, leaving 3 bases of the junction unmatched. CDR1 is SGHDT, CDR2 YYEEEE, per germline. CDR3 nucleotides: TGTGCCAGCAGCGGGACAGTGACCTACGAGCAGTACTTC. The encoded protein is CASSGTVTYEQYF.

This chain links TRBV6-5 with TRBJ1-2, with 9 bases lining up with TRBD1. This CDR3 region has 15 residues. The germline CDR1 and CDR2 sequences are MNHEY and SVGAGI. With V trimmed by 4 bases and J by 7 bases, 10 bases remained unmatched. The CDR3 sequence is CASSSNDRGVSGYTF. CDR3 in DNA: TGTGCCAGCAGTTCGAACGACAGGGGGGTGAGTGGCTACACCTTC.

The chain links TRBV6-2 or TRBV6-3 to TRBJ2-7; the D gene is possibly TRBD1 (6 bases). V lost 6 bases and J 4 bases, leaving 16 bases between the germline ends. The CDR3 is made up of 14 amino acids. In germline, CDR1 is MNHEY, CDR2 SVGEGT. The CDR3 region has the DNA TGTGCCAGCAGCCATGGACAGATACCGTACGAGCAGTACTTC. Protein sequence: CASSHGQIPYEQYF.

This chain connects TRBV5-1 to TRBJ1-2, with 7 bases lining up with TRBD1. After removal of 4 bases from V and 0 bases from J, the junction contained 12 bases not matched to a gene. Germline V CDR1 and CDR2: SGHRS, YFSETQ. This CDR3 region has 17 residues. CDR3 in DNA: TGCGCCAGCAGCGGGGGACAGTGGGAGAGGGCTAACTATGGCTACACCTTC. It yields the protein CASSGGQWERANYGYTF.

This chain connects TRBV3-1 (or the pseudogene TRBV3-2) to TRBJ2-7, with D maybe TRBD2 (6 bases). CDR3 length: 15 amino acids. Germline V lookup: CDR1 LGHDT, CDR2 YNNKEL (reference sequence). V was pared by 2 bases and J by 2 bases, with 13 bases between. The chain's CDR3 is CASSQPGRRAYEQYF. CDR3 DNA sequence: TGTGCCAGCAGCCAACCGGGGCGGAGGGCCTACGAGCAGTACTTC.

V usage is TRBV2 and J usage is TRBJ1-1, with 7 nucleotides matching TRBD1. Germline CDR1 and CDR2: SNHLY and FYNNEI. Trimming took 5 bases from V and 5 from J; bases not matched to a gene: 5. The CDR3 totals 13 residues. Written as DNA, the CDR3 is TGTGCCAGCAGTCCAGGGGGAAAAACTGAAGCTTTCTTT. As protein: CASSPGGKTEAFF.

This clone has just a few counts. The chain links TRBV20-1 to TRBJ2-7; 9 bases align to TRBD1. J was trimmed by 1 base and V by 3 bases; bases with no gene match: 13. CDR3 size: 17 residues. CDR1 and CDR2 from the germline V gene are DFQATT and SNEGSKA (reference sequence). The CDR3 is CSASRRGRDRASYEQYF. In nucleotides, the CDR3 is TGCAGTGCTAGTAGGAGAGGACGGGACAGGGCGTCCTACGAGCAGTACTTC.